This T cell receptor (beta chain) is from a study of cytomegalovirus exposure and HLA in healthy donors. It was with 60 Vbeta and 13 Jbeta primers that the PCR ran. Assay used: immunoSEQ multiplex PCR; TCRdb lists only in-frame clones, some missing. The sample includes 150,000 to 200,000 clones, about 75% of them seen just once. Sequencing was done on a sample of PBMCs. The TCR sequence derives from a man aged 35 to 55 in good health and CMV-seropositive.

The CDR3 here is CASRGGTDNQPQHF. The CDR3, as DNA: TGTGCCAGCAGGGGCGGGACAGACAATCAGCCCCAGCATTTT. This rearrangement joins TRBV6-4 to TRBJ1-5, with 7 bases that match TRBD1. Germline CDR1 and CDR2: MRHNA and SNTAGT. V shed 6 bases, J shed 3 bases, and the junction held 5 bases outside the gene matches. The CDR3 totals 14 residues.